This is a list of T cell receptor beta chains from one sample in a study of Ad26.COV2.S vaccination and SARS-CoV-2 variants. Repertoires were generated with immunoSEQ multiplex PCR, while TCRdb's copy carries only in-frame clones and drops some. The repertoire holds about 280,000 clones, with over 75% as singletons. The source was peripheral blood, collected in a trial of Ad26.COV2.S vaccine versus placebo. These receptors came from a person between 18 and 60 years old who received the Ad26.COV2.S COVID-19 vaccine or a placebo. Each CDR3 is given with its conserved first and last residue. Each record gives: D gene, V gene, clone size, J gene, CDR3 protein, CDR3 DNA. The D gene is left open where the match is weak. Only part of the rows carry a size: once, few, many, or a class if the clone is expanded.

D: .
V: TRBV5-1
size: .
J: TRBJ2-7
CDR3: CASSLDGTYEQYF
DNA: TGCGCCAGCAGCTTGGACGGGACCTACGAGCAGTACTTC

D: .
V: TRBV7-8
size: .
J: TRBJ1-5
CDR3: CASSSLRDPRGQPQHF
DNA: TGTGCCAGCAGCTCACTCAGGGATCCCCGCGGTCAGCCCCAGCATTTT

D: .
V: TRBV19
size: .
J: TRBJ1-1
CDR3: CASSIDGDTIEAFF
DNA: TGTGCCAGTAGTATAGACGGGGACACTATTGAAGCTTTCTTT

D: .
V: TRBV13
size: .
J: TRBJ2-5
CDR3: CASSPSGLTRQETQYF
DNA: TGTGCCAGCAGCCCCTCGGGCCTCACCAGACAAGAGACCCAGTACTTC

D: .
V: TRBV5-4
size: .
J: TRBJ1-2
CDR3: CASSLRALGLDGYTF
DNA: TGTGCCAGCAGCTTGCGGGCCTTGGGGTTGGATGGCTACACCTTC

D: .
V: TRBV6-2/TRBV6-3
size: .
J: TRBJ1-2
CDR3: CASSDPQEINYGYTF
DNA: TGTGCCAGCAGTGACCCCCAGGAAATTAACTATGGCTACACCTTC

D: .
V: TRBV10-2
size: .
J: TRBJ1-5
CDR3: CASSYTGTNQPQHF
DNA: TGCGCCAGCAGCTACACAGGGACTAATCAGCCCCAGCATTTT

D: TRBD2
V: TRBV19
size: .
J: TRBJ2-3
CDR3: CASSGLAASTDTQYF
DNA: TGTGCCAGTAGCGGACTAGCGGCTAGCACAGATACGCAGTATTTT

D: .
V: TRBV30
size: .
J: TRBJ1-2
CDR3: CAWNAGAWGYGYTF
DNA: TGTGCCTGGAATGCCGGGGCCTGGGGCTATGGCTACACCTTC

D: .
V: TRBV4-1
size: .
J: TRBJ2-5
CDR3: CASSQEVRRAQETQYF
DNA: TGCGCCAGCAGCCAAGAGGTTAGAAGGGCGCAAGAGACCCAGTACTTC

D: TRBD2
V: TRBV2
size: .
J: TRBJ2-7
CDR3: CASMGLNYEQYF
DNA: TGTGCCAGCATGGGACTAAACTACGAGCAGTACTTC

D: .
V: TRBV6-6
size: .
J: TRBJ1-1
CDR3: CASSYDQTYTEAFF
DNA: TGTGCCAGCAGTTACGATCAGACATACACTGAAGCTTTCTTT

D: .
V: TRBV14
size: .
J: TRBJ2-3
CDR3: CASSQERGFTDTQYF
DNA: TGTGCCAGCAGCCAAGAGAGGGGCTTCACAGATACGCAGTATTTT

D: TRBD1
V: TRBV2
size: .
J: TRBJ2-7
CDR3: CAGGQGIYEQYF
DNA: TGTGCCGGGGGACAGGGTATCTACGAGCAGTACTTC

D: TRBD1
V: TRBV11-2
size: .
J: TRBJ1-2
CDR3: CASSLLQGANDYGYTF
DNA: TGTGCCAGCAGCTTACTTCAGGGGGCTAATGACTATGGCTACACCTTC

D: TRBD1
V: TRBV10-3
size: .
J: TRBJ1-1
CDR3: CAISEYPGGAGLENTEAFF
DNA: TGTGCCATCAGTGAGTACCCAGGGGGCGCCGGTTTGGAGAACACTGAAGCTTTCTTT

D: .
V: TRBV4-1
size: .
J: TRBJ2-3
CDR3: CASSQDTPKRDTQYF
DNA: TGCGCCAGCAGCCAAGATACCCCTAAGCGGGATACGCAGTATTTT

D: .
V: TRBV6-5
size: many
J: TRBJ1-1
CDR3: CASTSASVVSTEAFF
DNA: TGTGCCAGCACCTCCGCCAGCGTTGTGAGCACTGAAGCTTTCTTT

D: .
V: TRBV3-1/TRBV3-2
size: .
J: TRBJ2-3
CDR3: CASSQGTRTSTDTQYF
DNA: TGTGCCAGCAGCCAGGGGACTCGTACTAGCACAGATACGCAGTATTTT

D: .
V: TRBV11-2
size: few
J: TRBJ2-1
CDR3: CASRTRNEQFF
DNA: TGTGCCAGCAGAACTAGGAATGAGCAGTTCTTC

D: .
V: TRBV11-2
size: .
J: TRBJ1-1
CDR3: CASSLGDGRAALAEAFF
DNA: TGTGCCAGCAGCTTAGGGGACGGGAGGGCCGCACTAGCTGAAGCTTTCTTT

D: .
V: TRBV11-2
size: .
J: TRBJ2-7
CDR3: CASSLDRRPLYEQYF
DNA: TGTGCCAGCAGCTTAGATCGAAGACCGCTCTACGAGCAGTACTTC

D: TRBD2
V: TRBV9
size: .
J: TRBJ2-3
CDR3: CASSVGQRGLTDTQYF
DNA: TGTGCCAGCAGCGTAGGACAGCGGGGGCTAACAGATACGCAGTATTTT

D: TRBD2
V: TRBV19
size: .
J: TRBJ2-7
CDR3: CASSIDLGTTAYEQYF
DNA: TGTGCCAGTAGTATAGATTTAGGGACTACCGCCTACGAGCAGTACTTC

D: .
V: TRBV11-1
size: .
J: TRBJ2-5
CDR3: CASSRTRGETQYF
DNA: TGTGCCAGCAGCCGCACTAGGGGAGAGACCCAGTACTTC

D: .
V: TRBV25-1
size: few
J: TRBJ1-5
CDR3: CASSGNSNQPQHF
DNA: TGTGCCAGCAGTGGAAATAGCAATCAGCCCCAGCATTTT